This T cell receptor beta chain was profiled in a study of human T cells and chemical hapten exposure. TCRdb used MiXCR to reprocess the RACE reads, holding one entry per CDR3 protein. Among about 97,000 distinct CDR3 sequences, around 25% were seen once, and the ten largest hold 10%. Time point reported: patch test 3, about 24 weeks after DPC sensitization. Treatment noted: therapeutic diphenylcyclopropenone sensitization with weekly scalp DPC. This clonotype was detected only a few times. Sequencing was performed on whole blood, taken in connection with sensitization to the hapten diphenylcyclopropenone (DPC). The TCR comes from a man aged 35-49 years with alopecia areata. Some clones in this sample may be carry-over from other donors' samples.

CDR3 residues: CASSLGLAGMDTQYF. DNA for the CDR3: TGTGCCAGCAGCTTGGGACTAGCGGGGATGGATACGCAGTATTTT. The chain recombines TRBV5-4 with TRBJ2-3; 11 bases fit TRBD2. Losses at the gene ends were 0 bases for V and 6 bases for J; bases not matched to a gene: 3. Per germline, CDR1 SGHNT and CDR2 YYREEE (reference sequence). The CDR3 runs to 15 residues. The full variable domain, rest sourced from reference TRBV5-4 and TRBJ2-3, is ETGVTQSPTHLIKTRGQQVTLRCSSQSGHNTVSWYQQALGQGPQFIFQYYREEENGRGNFPPRFSGLQFPNYSSELNVNALELDDSALYLCASSLGLAGMDTQYFGPGTRLTVL.